This T cell receptor (beta chain) was identified during a study of blood T cell repertoires in COVID-19 (TCRdb year 2020). Some background on the complete study: Samples covering the acute and convalescent phases of COVID-19 were provided by collaborators in the United States, Italy and Spain. HLA class I and class II types, where available, came from metadata supplied by the sample provider rather than from assay-based typing. The repertoires were released in a freely available public database meant as a resource for research on the immune response to SARS-CoV-2. Samples were obtained from the ongoing ImmuneRACE study (first 160 participants) and from some 1,200 subjects provided by 6 global collaborators. The prospective study material was composed of cDNA or gDNA derived from T cells, B-cell-depleted T cells, or PBMCs. The sample metadata nearly always contained a de-identified subject ID, COVID-19 status, age in years and sex. Deeply sampled blood TCRbeta repertoires from subjects exposed to, actively infected with, or recovered from COVID-19 were included in the dataset.

Summary of the overall study and its limitations: Clinical and demographic metadata were provided uncurated, with the amount varying by source and participant.

Whole blood was collected in K2EDTA tubes by collaborating institutions according to the institutions' own protocols. For TCRbeta analysis, collaborators shipped samples in one of three forms: frozen whole blood, isolated PBMCs, or DNA extracted from either of those sample types. The immunoSEQ Assay, a bias-controlled multiplex PCR, was used to amplify TCRbeta CDR3 regions from genomic DNA. In the original analysis: The number of nucleated cells in each sample was estimated from the amplification of reference gene primers within the assay. To quantify the absolute abundance of each unique TCRbeta CDR3 rearrangement, sequence reads were collapsed and filtered. For each sample, productive Simpson clonality was calculated as the square root of Simpson's diversity index across productive rearrangements. Drawn from immuneACCESS, this table holds only the in-frame rearrangements with V and J called that TCRdb kept. Clones are partly lost; checked studies trace under half to an unresolved V gene and leave the rest unexplained. The V and J calls and clone size were taken over from that table, and D and trimming were inferred from the DNA. The sample profile shows around 250,000 clones; approximately 84% of them were found once. Approximately 9% of the sample belongs to the ten largest clones.

As regards this clone: What antigen it recognizes has not been identified. It has no much larger one-base neighbor in the sample; base qualities were not kept.

V loses 5 bases, J loses 5 bases, and the germline ends lie 18 bases apart. Via the germline V gene, CDR1 is KGHDR and CDR2 SFDVKD. The CDR3 holds 16 amino acids from the cysteine to the phenylalanine. The read is trimmed to its CDR3 DNA, 48 bases read in frame from base 1. Material for sequencing was peripheral blood. The rearranged chain carries TRBV24-1 and TRBJ2-1, and the D gene may be TRBD2, 6 bases matching. This sequence originates from a human donor in a cohort sampled during active COVID-19. The CDR3 amino acid sequence is: CATSAGGVAEHNEQFF. At the DNA level, the sequence is TGTGCCACCAGTGCCGGAGGGGTAGCGGAGCACAATGAGCAGTTCTTC.